The 16 T cell receptor beta chains below come from one sample, sequenced in a study of cytomegalovirus exposure and HLA in healthy donors. PCR was performed using 60 Vbeta and 13 Jbeta primers. Generated by immunoSEQ multiplex PCR, the TCRdb table keeps only in-frame clones and is missing some. The sample lists roughly 170,000 clones; 80% to 90% were seen once. The sequencing input was PBMCs. The source of these receptors is a young woman in good health and CMV-seronegative.

The CDR3 reads CASRIGQRGSPLHF. In nucleotides, the CDR3 is TGTGCCAGTAGAATCGGGCAGCGAGGGTCACCCCTCCACTTT. This sequence joins TRBV19 and TRBJ1-6, with D uncertain. The CDR3 totals 14 residues. The V gene lost 6 bases and the J gene lost 10 bases, with 16 bases spanning the gap. CDR1 and CDR2 from the germline V gene are LNHDA and SQIVND (reference sequence).

CDR3 nucleotides: TGTGCCAGCAGTTTAGGGGGAGGGCGCTCCTACGAGCAGTACTTC. This encodes CASSLGGGRSYEQYF. The chain employs TRBV28 and TRBJ2-7; TRBD2 matches 7 bases. This CDR3 has 15 amino acids. Looked up from germline, CDR1 is MDHEN and CDR2 is SYDVKM. J lost 0 bases, V lost 2 bases, and 4 bases had no gene match.

This clone was seen only a few times. V is TRBV14 and J is TRBJ2-2; 11 bases line up with TRBD2. Trimming cost V 3 bases and J 4 bases; bases outside gene matches: 7. The length of the CDR3 is 17 residues. The germline gives CDR1 SGHDN, CDR2 FVKESK. CDR3 protein: CASSQARLAGLTGELFF. The CDR3 coding sequence is TGTGCCAGCAGCCAGGCTCGACTAGCGGGACTCACCGGGGAGCTGTTTTTT.

The J gene is TRBJ2-5, the V gene TRBV2; TRBD2 matches at 12 bases. CDR1 is SNHLY and CDR2 is FYNNEI in the germline V gene. This CDR3 spans 16 amino acids. With V trimmed by 6 bases and J by 4 bases, 9 bases remained unmatched. CDR3 nucleotide sequence: TGTGCCAGCAGATCTAGACTAGCGGGAGACGGAGAGACCCAGTACTTC. As protein: CASRSRLAGDGETQYF.

The chain recombines TRBV4-2 with TRBJ2-3, with TRBD2 identical over 8 bases. The CDR3 contains 17 residues. The ends lost 2 bases at V and 2 bases at J; junction bases unmatched: 9. The germline V gene has CDR1 LGHNA and CDR2 YNFKEQ. CDR3 bases: TGTGCCAGCAGCCAACGCCTCTTAGCGGGATTCACAGATACGCAGTATTTT. Translated: CASSQRLLAGFTDTQYF.

V is TRBV6-1 and J is TRBJ2-1; 14 bases fit TRBD2. Germline CDR1 is MNHNS and CDR2 is SASEGT. Trimming took 4 bases from V and 6 from J; bases not matched to a gene: 5. The CDR3 is made up of 16 amino acids. The CDR3 bases are TGTGCCAGCAGTGTCCATGGGACTAGCGGGAGCAATGAGCAGTTCTTC. Translated, it gives CASSVHGTSGSNEQFF.

The chain links TRBV9 to TRBJ2-5; TRBD2 is a possible D gene (6 bases). The CDR3 sequence is 16 residues long. V was pared by 0 bases and J by 5 bases, with 17 bases between. CDR1 and CDR2 from the germline V gene are SGDLS and YYNGEE. CDR3 sequence reads: CASSVGASVQVETQYF. In DNA form, the CDR3 reads TGTGCCAGCAGCGTAGGAGCTAGCGTTCAGGTTGAGACCCAGTACTTC.

CDR3: CASTSGSGVGELFF. The CDR3 region has the DNA TGTGCCAGTACTTCCGGGAGCGGTGTCGGGGAGCTGTTTTTT. The V gene is TRBV19, the J gene TRBJ2-2, with D possibly matching TRBD2 (6 bases). Germline lookup yields CDR1 LNHDA and CDR2 SQIVND (reference sequence). V was shortened by 7 bases and J by 7 bases, with 16 bases between the two germline ends. The CDR3 totals 14 residues. Full variable domain (outside the CDR3, taken from reference TRBV19 and TRBJ2-2): DGGITQSPKYLFRKEGQNVTLSCEQNLNHDAMYWYRQDPGQGLRLIYYSQIVNDFQKGDIAEGYSVSREKKESFPLTVTSAQKNPTAFYLCASTSGSGVGELFFGEGSRLTVL.

The chain links TRBV18 to TRBJ2-2, with D possibly TRBD1 on 6 matching bases. This CDR3 region has 17 residues. V was trimmed by 1 base and J by 0 bases, leaving 12 bases between them. Germline V gene lookup returns CDR1 KGHSH and CDR2 LQKENI. CDR3 bases: TGTGCCAGCTCACCACTCCAGACAGGCCCGAACACCGGGGAGCTGTTTTTT. This sequence encodes CASSPLQTGPNTGELFF.

This rearrangement joins TRBV7-9 to TRBJ1-2, with 9 bases lining up with TRBD1. V shed 4 bases, J shed 6 bases, and the junction held 9 bases outside the gene matches. The CDR3 length is 15 residues. Per germline, CDR1 SEHNR and CDR2 FQNEAQ (reference sequence). CDR3 in DNA: TGTGCCAGCAGCTCATGGGACAGGGCCGTCGATGGCTACACCTTC. Its protein product is CASSSWDRAVDGYTF.

This clone occurred once. V gene TRBV7-8 combines with J gene TRBJ1-3, with TRBD1 identical over 8 bases. V lost 0 bases, J lost 7 bases, and 5 bases stayed unmatched. The CDR3 sequence is 15 residues long. Per germline, CDR1 SGHVS and CDR2 FQNEAQ. Here the CDR3 reads CASSLAGTGGNTIYF. For the CDR3, the DNA is TGTGCCAGCAGCTTAGCGGGGACAGGTGGTAACACCATATATTTT. The variable domain in full, with the rest retrieved from reference TRBV7-8 and TRBJ1-3, is GAGVSQSPRYKVAKRGQDVALRCDPISGHVSLFWYQQALGQGPEFLTYFQNEAQLDKSGLPSDRFFAERPEGSVSTLKIQRTQQEDSAVYLCASSLAGTGGNTIYFGEGSWLTVV.

CDR3 sequence (DNA): TGTGCCAGCAGACACGAGACCCAGTACTTC. Its protein product is CASRHETQYF. This chain links TRBV6-1 with TRBJ2-5; D gene uncertain. In germline, CDR1 is MNHNS, CDR2 SASEGT. Trimming removed 6 bases from V and 5 bases from J, with 4 bases in between. The CDR3 spans 10 residues.

This clone turned up a few times. The rearrangement uses TRBV30 and TRBJ1-2; TRBD1 aligns across 10 bases. The CDR3 is 16 amino acids. The V gene end was trimmed by 3 bases and the J gene end by 2 bases; junction bases not matched to a gene: 9. CDR1 and CDR2 (germline): GTSNPN, SVGIG (reference sequence). The CDR3 DNA sequence: TGTGCCTGGAGCCAGCCCCGACAGGGGGCAAACTATGGCTACACCTTC. It specifies CAWSQPRQGANYGYTF.

This chain links TRBV29-1 with TRBJ2-5; 11 bases agree with TRBD2. V was pared by 8 bases and J by 5 bases, with 22 bases of the junction left unmatched. Germline CDR1 and CDR2: SQVTM and ANQGSEA. The CDR3 consists of 18 residues. The CDR3 DNA follows: TGCAGCCCTCCAGGAGGACTAGCGGGCCCCAGCAAGCTTGAGACCCAGTACTTC. Translation gives CSPPGGLAGPSKLETQYF.

The V gene is TRBV2, the J gene TRBJ2-2; tentatively, D is TRBD2 (6 bases). Germline CDR1 SNHLY, CDR2 FYNNEI. The V end lost 3 bases, the J end lost 2 bases, and 13 bases lay between the germline ends. This CDR3 spans 16 amino acids. CDR3 loop: CASSEASGFNTGELFF. CDR3 DNA: TGTGCCAGCAGTGAGGCCAGCGGGTTTAACACCGGGGAGCTGTTTTTT.

This chain uses TRBV7-6 with TRBJ1-3; D ambiguous. This CDR3 is built from 17 residues. Germline V gene lookup returns CDR1 SGHVS and CDR2 FNYEAQ. The V end lost 1 base, the J end lost 0 bases, and 13 bases lay between the germline ends. CDR3 loop: CASSLGLGERSGNTIYF. Here the CDR3 DNA reads TGTGCCAGCAGCTTAGGTCTCGGGGAGCGCTCTGGAAACACCATATATTTT.